A selection of T cell receptor beta chains follows, all from one sample in a study of blood T cell repertoires in COVID-19. TCRdb's copy holds only in-frame clones and misses some; the assay was immunoSEQ multiplex PCR. The profile covers roughly 100,000 clones, with approximately 82% appearing a single time and approximately 9.8% taken by the ten largest. The source material was peripheral blood. These receptors originate from a man aged 60 to 69 with active or convalescent COVID-19. The CDR3 runs from the conserved cysteine through the conserved F or W. The order of the fields is CDR3 length, J gene, D gene, V gene, clone size, CDR3 protein, CDR3 DNA. D genes are given only for firm matches. Expanded clones are given a class, and other clones once, few, many or no size at all.

15 TRBJ2-3 NA TRBV5-1 NA CASSLEGGLTDTQYF TGCGCCAGCAGCTTAGAGGGAGGATTAACAGATACGCAGTATTTT
15 TRBJ2-7 TRBD1 TRBV11-2 NA CASSFRQGSSYEQYF TGTGCCAGCAGCTTTAGACAGGGGAGCTCCTACGAGCAGTACTTC
13 TRBJ1-1 NA TRBV15 NA CATSRDRRQSVVF TGTGCCACCAGCAGAGATCGGCGCCAGAGCGTGGTCTTT
15 TRBJ2-7 NA TRBV6-5 NA CASTREGGGMYEQYF TGTGCCAGCACTCGCGAAGGGGGGGGAATGTACGAGCAGTACTTC
20 TRBJ2-3 TRBD2 TRBV3-1/TRBV3-2 NA CASSLNSGLARYLSTDTQYF TGTGCCAGCAGCCTAAACTCGGGACTAGCGAGATATCTCTCCACAGATACGCAGTATTTT
16 TRBJ2-1 TRBD2 TRBV7-2 NA CASSLGLAGGYNEQFF TGTGCCAGCAGCCTCGGACTAGCGGGAGGGTACAATGAGCAGTTCTTC
16 TRBJ2-3 TRBD2 TRBV6-5 NA CASSYSTGGGTDTQYF TGTGCCAGCAGTTACTCGACGGGAGGAGGCACAGATACGCAGTATTTT
15 TRBJ2-1 TRBD2 TRBV7-2 NA CASSAPGTSQVEQFF TGTGCCAGCAGCGCGCCCGGGACTAGTCAGGTTGAGCAGTTCTTC
15 TRBJ1-1 TRBD1 TRBV28 NA CASSPPDRGNTEAFF TGTGCCAGCAGCCCCCCCGACAGGGGGAACACTGAAGCTTTCTTT
13 TRBJ2-5 NA TRBV4-1 NA CASSPLEGETQYF TGCGCCAGCAGCCCTCTAGAGGGCGAGACCCAGTACTTC
13 TRBJ2-7 TRBD1 TRBV28 once CASSRQGSYEQYF TGTGCCAGCAGTCGACAGGGATCCTACGAGCAGTACTTC
13 TRBJ2-1 TRBD1 TRBV2 once CASQDRVINEQFF TGTGCCAGTCAGGACAGGGTCATCAATGAGCAGTTCTTC
14 TRBJ1-5 NA TRBV18 NA CASSPGQKNQPQHF TGTGCCAGCTCGCCCGGACAGAAGAATCAGCCCCAGCATTTT
14 TRBJ1-1 NA TRBV7-8 few CASSGGTRYTEAFF TGTGCCAGCAGCGGGGGGACGAGGTACACTGAAGCTTTCTTT
14 TRBJ1-6 TRBD1 TRBV6-5 NA CASSPGQTNSPLHF TGTGCCAGCAGTCCGGGACAGACTAATTCACCCCTCCACTTT
16 TRBJ2-3 TRBD2 TRBV18 NA CASSLTSGSGTDTQYF TGTGCCAGCTCACTGACTAGCGGGAGTGGAACAGATACGCAGTATTTT
15 TRBJ2-2 TRBD1 TRBV11-3 few CASSRRTGGTGELFF TGTGCCAGCAGCCGACGGACAGGGGGGACCGGGGAGCTGTTTTTT
16 TRBJ2-1 TRBD2 TRBV4-1 NA CASSQDPGTRINEQFF TGCGCCAGCAGCCAAGACCCCGGGACTAGAATCAATGAGCAGTTCTTC
11 TRBJ2-5 NA TRBV18 NA CASSPKETQYF TGTGCCAGCTCACCTAAAGAGACCCAGTACTTC
14 TRBJ1-4 NA TRBV3-1/TRBV3-2 NA CASSPFGQNEKLFF TGTGCCAGCAGCCCATTCGGACAGAATGAAAAACTGTTTTTT
14 TRBJ2-5 NA TRBV5-6 NA CASSLSGARETQYF TGTGCCAGCAGCTTGTCAGGGGCTCGGGAGACCCAGTACTTC
15 TRBJ2-5 TRBD1 TRBV19 NA CASSQRTGLQETQYF TGTGCCAGTAGCCAACGGACAGGCCTCCAAGAGACCCAGTACTTC
15 TRBJ2-1 TRBD2 TRBV6-2/TRBV6-3 few CASSYGVAGVNEQFF TGTGCCAGCAGTTACGGGGTAGCGGGAGTGAATGAGCAGTTCTTC
16 TRBJ2-5 TRBD1 TRBV9 few CASSVRDRFPQETQYF TGTGCCAGCAGCGTCCGGGACAGATTCCCCCAAGAGACCCAGTACTTC
16 TRBJ2-1 TRBD2 TRBV4-1 NA CASSQSSGGDYNEQFF TGCGCCAGCAGCCAGAGTTCGGGAGGGGATTACAATGAGCAGTTCTTC
14 TRBJ1-5 TRBD1 TRBV23-1 NA CASSPDRGHQPQHF TGCGCCAGCAGTCCGGACAGGGGACATCAGCCCCAGCATTTT
15 TRBJ2-1 NA TRBV27 NA CASSSYLNRVNEQFF TGTGCCAGCAGTTCTTACTTAAACAGGGTCAATGAGCAGTTCTTC
15 TRBJ2-5 TRBD1 TRBV7-8 NA CASSLALAGGETQYF TGTGCCAGCAGCTTAGCGCTGGCAGGGGGAGAGACCCAGTACTTC
14 TRBJ2-3 NA TRBV10-1 NA CASSESRRTDTQYF TGCGCCAGCAGTGAGTCTAGGCGGACAGATACGCAGTATTTT
16 TRBJ2-5 TRBD1 TRBV2 few CASRSGTVLQQETQYF TGTGCCAGCAGATCCGGGACAGTTCTACAGCAGGAGACCCAGTACTTC
16 TRBJ1-3 TRBD1 TRBV30 NA CAWARDSQSSGNTIYF TGTGCCTGGGCCCGGGACAGTCAGAGCTCTGGAAACACCATATATTTT
17 TRBJ2-3 TRBD2 TRBV4-2 NA CASSPWTSGRGSDTQYF TGTGCCAGCAGCCCATGGACTAGCGGGAGGGGGTCAGATACGCAGTATTTT
16 TRBJ2-1 NA TRBV4-3 NA CASSQGTGTGGNEQFF TGCGCCAGCAGCCAAGGGACCGGGACCGGAGGGAATGAGCAGTTCTTC
15 TRBJ2-3 NA TRBV18 NA CASSPLGRGGDTQYF TGTGCCAGCTCACCTTTGGGCCGCGGAGGAGATACGCAGTATTTT
16 TRBJ2-6 TRBD1 TRBV6-5 NA CASSSRQGTGANVLTF TGTGCCAGCAGTTCACGACAGGGAACTGGGGCCAACGTCCTGACTTTC
12 TRBJ1-1 TRBD1 TRBV29-1 NA CSVEDRGQEAFF TGCAGCGTTGAAGATCGGGGACAGGAAGCTTTCTTT
15 TRBJ1-3 NA TRBV6-5 NA CASSDIAGTGNTIYF TGTGCCAGCAGCGACATCGCGGGCACTGGAAACACCATATATTTT
18 TRBJ2-1 TRBD2 TRBV11-2 NA CASSRTSGRAVRYNEQFF TGTGCCAGCAGCCGGACTAGCGGGAGGGCCGTTAGGTACAATGAGCAGTTCTTC
14 TRBJ2-2 NA TRBV6-6 NA CASCTQTNTGELFF TGTGCCAGCTGTACTCAAACGAACACCGGGGAGCTGTTTTTT
13 TRBJ2-3 TRBD2 TRBV12-3/TRBV12-4 NA CASSGSGPDTQYF TGTGCCAGTAGCGGGAGCGGGCCGGATACGCAGTATTTT
13 TRBJ2-7 TRBD1 TRBV5-1 NA CASRAGQGDEQYF TGCGCCAGCAGAGCGGGACAGGGCGACGAGCAGTACTTC
14 TRBJ2-5 NA TRBV6-7 NA CASSYSEKQETQYF TGTGCCAGCAGTTACTCTGAGAAGCAAGAGACCCAGTACTTC
14 TRBJ1-2 NA TRBV5-5 NA CASSSALEVYGYTF TGTGCCAGCAGCTCGGCCCTTGAGGTGTACGGCTACACCTTC
14 TRBJ2-5 NA TRBV2 many CASSPGTRSETQYF TGTGCCAGCAGTCCGGGGACTCGGTCGGAGACCCAGTACTTC
15 TRBJ2-2 TRBD1 TRBV5-1 NA CASSRMTGDTGELFF TGCGCCAGCAGCCGAATGACAGGGGACACCGGGGAGCTGTTTTTT
15 TRBJ1-5 NA TRBV14 NA CASTTGISSNQPQHF TGTGCCAGCACTACAGGGATATCCAGCAATCAGCCCCAGCATTTT
13 TRBJ1-2 NA TRBV3-1/TRBV3-2 NA CASSPGLLYGYTF TGTGCCAGCAGCCCCGGACTTCTGTATGGCTACACCTTC
13 TRBJ1-2 NA TRBV2 NA CASSRDNSYGYTF TGTGCCAGCAGTCGGGACAACTCCTATGGCTACACCTTC
15 TRBJ2-1 NA TRBV6-5 NA CASSYSRGRNNEQFF TGTGCCAGCAGTTACTCGAGGGGGAGAAATAATGAGCAGTTCTTC
14 TRBJ1-2 NA TRBV7-9 few CASSRERARNGYTF TGTGCCAGCAGCAGAGAGCGGGCGAGGAATGGCTACACCTTC